This passage covers 25 T cell receptor beta chains from one sample sequenced in a study of breast tumors, draining lymph nodes, adjacent tissues. TCRdb reprocessed the multiplex PCR reads with MiXCR, giving one entry per CDR3 protein. The profile shows over 9,000 distinct CDR3 sequences, less than 60% of them singletons. Sequenced input: breast tumor tissue. The receptors here all came from a female donor with breast cancer. Some clones in this sample may be carry-over from other donors' samples.

The chain has TRBV20-1 and TRBJ2-7, with 8 bases aligning to TRBD1. Germline values: CDR1 DFQATT, CDR2 SNEGSKA (reference sequence). The CDR3 extends over 13 amino acids. V lost 5 bases and J lost 0; bases outside the gene matches: 3. DNA of the CDR3: TGCAGTGCTTACGACAGGGGCTCCTACGAGCAGTACTTC. It codes for CSAYDRGSYEQYF.

J is TRBJ2-3 and V is TRBV29-1; D is undetermined. Germline V gives CDR1 SQVTM, CDR2 ANQGSEA. Trimming pared 0 bases from V and 7 bases from J, leaving 11 bases between. This CDR3 contains 13 residues. CDR3 in DNA: TGCAGCGTTGAAGAGCCCCGCCAAAATACGCAGTATTTT. Its protein product is CSVEEPRQNTQYF.

The V and J genes are TRBV11-3 and TRBJ2-3; 7 bases match TRBD2. The CDR3 runs to 16 residues. Unmatched junction bases numbered 8, after V lost 1 base and J lost 4 bases. CDR1 SGHNT and CDR2 YENEEA come from the germline V gene. CDR3 bases: TGTGCCAGCAGCTTAGGTCAGAGCGGGACCTCAGATACGCAGTATTTT. Encoded protein: CASSLGQSGTSDTQYF.

The CDR3 is CASTPLPNSPLHF. CDR3 coding DNA: TGTGCCAGCACACCTTTACCGAATTCACCCCTCCACTTT. V is TRBV6-6 and J is TRBJ1-6; D remains ambiguous. The length of the CDR3 is 13 residues. CDR1 and CDR2 from the germline V gene are MNHNY and SVGAGI (reference sequence). Trimming shortened V by 7 bases and J by 7 bases, and 11 bases separated the two germline ends.

The rearrangement links TRBV18 to TRBJ1-6; tentatively, D is TRBD1 (6 bases). The V and J ends lost 4 bases and 6 bases respectively, with 7 bases between them. Germline values: CDR1 KGHSH, CDR2 LQKENI. The CDR3 consists of 13 residues. CDR3 sequence reads: CASSLDSNSPLHF. The DNA of the CDR3 is TGTGCCAGCTCACTGGACAGTAATTCACCCCTCCACTTT. Full variable domain (rest looked up from reference TRBV18 and TRBJ1-6): NAGVMQNPRHLVRRRGQEARLRCSPMKGHSHVYWYRQLPEEGLKFMVYLQKENIIDESGMPKERFSAEFPKEGPSILRIQQVVRGDSAAYFCASSLDSNSPLHFGNGTRLTVT.

A note on this clonotype: At one end the junction does not follow the germline gene, possibly because of a read error. This rearrangement joins TRBV11-3 to TRBJ2-3; D ambiguous. The CDR3 totals 12 residues. From germline, CDR1 is SGHNT and CDR2 YENEEA. CDR3 sequence reads: CASSLPVDTRYF. CDR3 coding DNA: TGTGCCAGCAGCTTACCAGTGGATACGCGGTATTTT. The full variable domain, rest sourced from reference TRBV11-3 and TRBJ2-3, is EAGVVQSPRYKIIEKKQPVAFWCNPISGHNTLYWYLQNLGQGPELLIRYENEEAVDDSQLPKDRFSAERLKGVDSTLKIQPAELGDSAVYLCASSLPVDTRYFGPGTRLTVL.

This clonotype has just one count. The rearrangement uses TRBV25-1 and TRBJ2-1; no clear D gene. V lost 4 bases to trimming and J lost 7 bases, with 8 bases between them. CDR1 and CDR2 (germline): MGHDK, SYGVNS. CDR3 length: 12 residues. DNA of the CDR3: TGTGCCAGCAGTGGGTGGGGAAATGAGCAGTTCTTC. It yields the protein CASSGWGNEQFF.

This clonotype was picked up a small number of times. J is TRBJ1-1 and V is TRBV12-3 or TRBV12-4, with D possibly TRBD1 on 6 matching bases. Trimming took off 4 bases at V and 4 bases at J, with 13 bases between the two ends. This CDR3 has 14 amino acids. The CDR3 protein is CASSSTGRGTEAFF. For the CDR3, the DNA is TGTGCCAGCAGTTCCACGGGCAGGGGCACTGAAGCTTTCTTT.

J is TRBJ2-7 and V is TRBV29-1, with TRBD1 as a possible D gene (6 bases). Trimming cost V 4 bases and J 2 bases, with 15 bases left between them. The CDR3 has 14 residues. Germline loops: CDR1 SQVTM, CDR2 ANQGSEA. CDR3 region: CSVGVEGTPYEQYF. The CDR3 DNA reads TGCAGCGTTGGGGTCGAGGGGACACCCTACGAGCAGTACTTC.

The CDR3: CASSLGAGNYEQYF. The CDR3 DNA follows: TGCGCCAGCAGCCTGGGGGCGGGCAACTACGAGCAGTACTTC. V is TRBV5-1 and J is TRBJ2-7; D perhaps matches TRBD1 (6 bases). V was shortened by 4 bases and J by 3 bases, with 14 bases between the two germline ends. The CDR3 length is 14 residues. Germline V gene lookup returns CDR1 SGHRS and CDR2 YFSETQ.

Turning to this clonotype: This may be a read error, as it is one base from a much larger clone. The rearrangement joins TRBV20-1 to TRBJ1-2; D ambiguous. Germline lookup yields CDR1 DFQATT and CDR2 SNEGSKA (reference sequence). The CDR3 is 12 amino acids. The CDR3: CSAPAIPYGSTF. DNA of the CDR3: TGCAGTGCCCCTGCGATCCCCTATGGCTCCACCTTC.

Here the CDR3 reads CATSERGNYGYTF. The CDR3 DNA is TGTGCCACCAGTGAGAGGGGGAACTATGGCTACACCTTC. This chain joins TRBV24-1 and TRBJ1-2; possibly TRBD1 for D (6 bases). Germline V lookup: CDR1 KGHDR, CDR2 SFDVKD. This CDR3 has 13 amino acids. V lost 4 bases and J 2 bases, leaving 7 bases between the germline ends.

This chain connects TRBV7-2 to TRBJ1-6; no firm D call. The CDR3 extends over 13 amino acids. The germline V gene has CDR1 SGHTA and CDR2 FQGNSA. V was shortened by 0 bases and J by 7 bases, with 4 bases between the two germline ends. The chain's CDR3 is CASSLAGNSPLHF. In DNA, the CDR3 is TGTGCCAGCAGCTTAGCCGGGAATTCACCCCTCCACTTT.

The rearrangement links TRBV12-5 to TRBJ2-3; D remains unclear. Deletions cut 6 bases from V and 1 base from J, with 11 bases between. Germline CDR1 LGHNT, CDR2 FRNRAP. The CDR3 has 14 amino acids. The CDR3 coding sequence is TGTGCTAGTGGCCGCGCCCCAGGCACAGATACGCAGTATTTT. It codes for CASGRAPGTDTQYF.

This sequence joins TRBV7-2 and TRBJ2-3; D possibly uses TRBD1 or TRBD2 (7 bases each). There are 18 residues in the CDR3. Looked up from germline, CDR1 is SGHTA and CDR2 is FQGNSA. Trimming cost V 5 bases and J 5 bases, with 26 bases left between them. The CDR3 sequence: CASSEDSGGGGVGDTQYF. The DNA for the CDR3 is TGTGCCAGCAGCGAGGACTCAGGGGGGGGCGGGGTGGGAGATACGCAGTATTTT. Full variable domain (missing parts from reference TRBV7-2 and TRBJ2-3): GAGVSQSPSNKVTEKGKDVELRCDPISGHTALYWYRQSLGQGLEFLIYFQGNSAPDKSGLPSDRFSAERTGGSVSTLTIQRTQQEDSAVYLCASSEDSGGGGVGDTQYFGPGTRLTVL.

The gene calls are TRBV9 and TRBJ2-7; 8 bases are a match to TRBD1. CDR3 length: 14 amino acids. V was pared by 4 bases and J by 3 bases, with 6 bases of the junction left unmatched. The germline gives CDR1 SGDLS, CDR2 YYNGEE. The CDR3 here is CASSQQDRGYEQYF. CDR3 sequence (DNA): TGTGCCAGCAGCCAACAAGACAGGGGCTACGAGCAGTACTTC.

This clonotype appeared a few times. This chain joins TRBV12-3 or TRBV12-4 and TRBJ2-7; no firm D call. The V gene lost 3 bases and the J gene lost 5 bases, with 14 bases spanning the gap. This CDR3 has 14 residues. CDR3 nucleotides: TGTGCCAGCAGTTTGGTGGGCAGAAACGACGAGCAGTACTTC. Translating it yields CASSLVGRNDEQYF.

This clonotype was seen many times. This sequence may be a read error, since a much larger clone differs from it by one base. Here the CDR3 DNA reads TGTGCCAGCAGTCCCTTAGGACAGAGAGACAACTATGGCTACACCTTC. Translating it yields CASSPLGQRDNYGYTF. J is TRBJ1-2 and V is TRBV6-6, with D possibly being TRBD1 (6 bases). Germline-derived CDR1 and CDR2 are MNHNY and SVGAGI (reference sequence). This CDR3 has 16 amino acids. Trimming took 5 bases from V and 2 from J, leaving 18 bases between them.

V usage is TRBV6-2 or TRBV6-3 and J usage is TRBJ2-7, with TRBD1 matching over 8 bases. Germline CDR1 is MNHEY and CDR2 is SVGEGT. CDR3 size: 12 residues. J lost 3 bases, V lost 7 bases, and 2 bases had no gene match. The CDR3 loop reads CASTTGGYEQYF. CDR3 coding DNA: TGTGCCAGCACTACAGGGGGCTACGAGCAGTACTTC.

V and J are TRBV19 and TRBJ1-2, with D possibly being TRBD1 (5 bases). The V gene lost 0 bases and the J gene lost 6 bases, with 8 bases spanning the gap. Germline V gene data show CDR1 as LNHDA and CDR2 as SQIVND (reference sequence). This CDR3 comprises 13 residues. The CDR3 spells CASSIERQNGYTF. The CDR3 nucleotides are TGTGCCAGTAGTATAGAGCGACAGAATGGCTACACCTTC.

The rearrangement links TRBV6-1 to TRBJ1-5, with D tentatively TRBD1 (6 bases). The CDR3 covers 14 residues. CDR1 and CDR2 from the germline V gene are MNHNS and SASEGT. Trimming took off 7 bases at V and 7 bases at J, with 17 bases between the two ends. The CDR3 reads CASNVGGGWQPQHF. Here the CDR3 DNA reads TGTGCCAGCAACGTGGGGGGCGGTTGGCAGCCCCAGCATTTT.

The chain joins TRBV2 to TRBJ2-7; D unresolved. The CDR3 is made up of 14 amino acids. Germline CDR1 SNHLY, CDR2 FYNNEI. Trimming pared 6 bases from V and 0 bases from J, leaving 12 bases between. The CDR3 nucleotides are TGTGCCAGCAGCGAACCACGCCTCTCCTACGAGCAGTACTTC. Amino acids: CASSEPRLSYEQYF.

In nucleotides, the CDR3 is TGTGCCAGCAGTGAAGGACCGACCTACGAGCAGTACTTC. Protein product: CASSEGPTYEQYF. This chain links TRBV6-1 with TRBJ2-7; D remains unclear. Germline lookup yields CDR1 MNHNS and CDR2 SASEGT. V lost 1 base and J 2 bases, leaving 6 bases between the germline ends. The CDR3 loop spans 13 amino acids.

The chain uses TRBV12-3 or TRBV12-4 and TRBJ2-1, with a possible D match to TRBD1 (6 bases). V lost 2 bases, J lost 7 bases, and 9 bases lay in between. This CDR3 region has 13 residues. CDR3 protein: CASSLWGPNEQFF. The CDR3 coding sequence is TGTGCCAGCAGTTTATGGGGGCCGAATGAGCAGTTCTTC.

Concerning this clonotype: One end of the junction fails to match germline, which may point to a read error. The rearrangement links TRBV7-9 to TRBJ1-3; D might be TRBD1 (5 bases). The CDR3 has 16 residues. Germline V CDR1 and CDR2: SEHNR, FQNEAQ (reference sequence). The CDR3 loop is CASSFKGPLAGNTLYF. As DNA, the CDR3 is TGTGCCAGCAGCTTCAAGGGGCCTCTAGCTGGAAACACCCTATATTTT.